These T cell receptor beta chains were read from a single sample in a study of control samples from healthy donors and cancer patients. The assay was immunoSEQ multiplex PCR, and TCRdb's table has in-frame clones only and misses some. The table lists about 120,000 clones, 87% of them singletons. The specimen sequenced was blood. These receptors all stem from a man aged 25 to 45 in good health. Each CDR3 is given with its conserved first and last residue. The D gene is left open where the match is weak. Size tells how often a clone was seen (once, few, many) or the class of an expanded clone, and some rows leave it out.

TRBD1,TRBJ1-1,TRBV5-1,NA,CASSSGTGYGNTEAFF,TGCGCCAGCAGCTCCGGGACAGGGTACGGAAACACTGAAGCTTTCTTT
TRBD2,TRBJ2-2,TRBV25-1,NA,CASSSRSGGTGELFF,TGTGCCAGCAGTAGTCGGTCGGGGGGTACCGGGGAGCTGTTTTTT
TRBD2,TRBJ2-2,TRBV4-2,once,CASSLSGGAATGELFF,TGTGCCAGCAGCCTTAGCGGGGGGGCCGCCACCGGGGAGCTGTTTTTT
TRBD2,TRBJ2-3,TRBV7-2,NA,CASSLGLAGDTQYF,TGTGCCAGCAGCTTGGGACTAGCGGGAGATACGCAGTATTTT
TRBD2,TRBJ2-3,TRBV2,NA,CASSGLAGGDTQYF,TGTGCCAGCAGTGGCCTAGCGGGGGGAGATACGCAGTATTTT
NA,TRBJ1-5,TRBV29-1,NA,CSVALGVGQPQHF,TGCAGCGTTGCCTTGGGGGTTGGACAGCCCCAGCATTTT
NA,TRBJ2-1,TRBV11-2,NA,CASSFPPQGNEQFF,TGTGCCAGCAGCTTCCCCCCACAGGGCAATGAGCAGTTCTTC
TRBD1,TRBJ1-5,TRBV18,NA,CASSPPGTGKPQHF,TGTGCCAGCTCACCCCCTGGGACAGGCAAGCCCCAGCATTTT
NA,TRBJ2-3,TRBV9,NA,CASARAPPTDTQYF,TGTGCCTCCGCGCGGGCACCTCCCACAGATACGCAGTATTTT
NA,TRBJ2-7,TRBV29-1,NA,CSVLVSYEQYF,TGCAGCGTTTTGGTATCCTACGAGCAGTACTTC
TRBD2,TRBJ2-3,TRBV7-3,NA,CASSLQAGGLSTQYF,TGTGCCAGCAGCTTACAAGCGGGGGGGCTTAGTACGCAGTATTTT
TRBD1,TRBJ2-1,TRBV10-2,NA,CASSDPGQGVSYNEQFF,TGCGCCAGCAGTGATCCCGGACAGGGGGTGTCCTACAATGAGCAGTTCTTC
NA,TRBJ1-1,TRBV16,few,CASSQLWGRDTEAFF,TGTGCCAGCAGCCAATTATGGGGGCGAGACACTGAAGCTTTCTTT
NA,TRBJ2-7,TRBV5-6,once,CASSLLSQLRSYEQYF,TGTGCCAGCAGCTTGTTGTCGCAGCTCCGCTCCTACGAGCAGTACTTC
NA,TRBJ2-3,TRBV7-2,once,CASSLDAGTDTQYF,TGTGCCAGCAGTTTGGACGCTGGAACAGATACGCAGTATTTT
NA,TRBJ2-5,TRBV12-5,NA,CASGLRAASLQYF,TGTGCTAGTGGTTTGAGGGCGGCAAGTCTCCAGTACTTC
NA,TRBJ2-7,TRBV18,NA,CASSPLDNKDEQYF,TGTGCCAGCTCACCACTAGACAATAAGGACGAGCAGTACTTC
NA,TRBJ2-3,TRBV19,NA,CASRRSVGDTQYF,TGTGCCAGTCGACGTTCCGTCGGAGATACGCAGTATTTT
NA,TRBJ1-5,TRBV19,once,CASSSVSSNQPQHF,TGTGCCAGTAGTTCGGTTTCTAGCAATCAGCCCCAGCATTTT
NA,TRBJ1-1,TRBV3-1/TRBV3-2,few,CASSDEGYRERTEAFF,TGTGCCAGCAGCGATGAAGGGTACAGGGAACGTACTGAAGCTTTCTTT
TRBD2,TRBJ2-5,TRBV30,NA,CAWGAGSQETQYF,TGTGCCTGGGGAGCGGGGAGTCAAGAGACCCAGTACTTC
NA,TRBJ2-7,TRBV30,NA,CAWSVEGRYEQYF,TGTGCCTGGAGTGTAGAGGGCAGATACGAGCAGTACTTC
TRBD1,TRBJ1-1,TRBV19,NA,CASATGTDTEAFF,TGTGCCAGTGCGACAGGGACCGACACTGAAGCTTTCTTT
NA,TRBJ2-3,TRBV7-2,NA,CASSLMGLDTQYF,TGTGCCAGCAGCTTGATGGGCTTAGATACGCAGTATTTT
NA,TRBJ1-3,TRBV5-1,NA,CASSSGDPGNTIYF,TGCGCCAGCAGCTCCGGGGACCCGGGAAACACCATATATTTT
NA,TRBJ1-4,TRBV25-1,once,CASSGPAARREKLFF,TGTGCCAGCAGTGGCCCCGCAGCGAGGAGAGAAAAACTGTTTTTT
TRBD2,TRBJ2-1,TRBV29-1,once,CSVERLAGGYNEQFF,TGCAGCGTTGAAAGACTAGCGGGGGGATACAATGAGCAGTTCTTC
NA,TRBJ1-4,TRBV25-1,NA,CASRETGPNEKLFF,TGTGCCAGCAGAGAGACAGGACCTAATGAAAAACTGTTTTTT
NA,TRBJ2-5,TRBV27,NA,CASSPRIGETQYF,TGTGCCAGCAGCCCCCGGATCGGAGAGACCCAGTACTTC
TRBD1,TRBJ2-1,TRBV6-6,NA,CASSAGTGSNEQFF,TGTGCCAGCAGCGCCGGGACAGGGAGCAATGAGCAGTTCTTC
NA,TRBJ2-2,TRBV30,NA,CAWSVDGANTGELFF,TGTGCCTGGAGTGTTGACGGGGCGAACACCGGGGAGCTGTTTTTT
TRBD1,TRBJ1-4,TRBV5-8,NA,CASTPKQGDEKLFF,TGTGCCAGCACGCCGAAACAGGGGGATGAAAAACTGTTTTTT